This paragraph reports one T cell receptor (beta chain). Its antigen is undetermined. Germline V CDR1 and CDR2: SGHVS, FQNEAQ. This CDR3 has 16 amino acids. J was trimmed by 9 bases and V by 4 bases; bases with no gene match: 14. The data belong to a study of identical twins. General observations from the study: The study found excess low generation probability among twin-shared out-of-frame alpha sequences.

TCRdb re-analysed the 5' RACE reads in MiXCR, keeping a single row per CDR3 protein. The sample includes 420,000 or so distinct CDR3 sequences, under 20% of them seen just once. The material sequenced was naive T cells sorted from blood. The J gene is TRBJ2-1, the V gene TRBV7-8; 8 positions match TRBD1. The source of this sequence is a man in his forties or fifties in good health. CDR3 sequence: CASSSAPGTGGPEQFF. The CDR3 DNA is TGTGCCAGCAGCTCCGCGCCGGGGACAGGTGGACCTGAGCAGTTCTTC.